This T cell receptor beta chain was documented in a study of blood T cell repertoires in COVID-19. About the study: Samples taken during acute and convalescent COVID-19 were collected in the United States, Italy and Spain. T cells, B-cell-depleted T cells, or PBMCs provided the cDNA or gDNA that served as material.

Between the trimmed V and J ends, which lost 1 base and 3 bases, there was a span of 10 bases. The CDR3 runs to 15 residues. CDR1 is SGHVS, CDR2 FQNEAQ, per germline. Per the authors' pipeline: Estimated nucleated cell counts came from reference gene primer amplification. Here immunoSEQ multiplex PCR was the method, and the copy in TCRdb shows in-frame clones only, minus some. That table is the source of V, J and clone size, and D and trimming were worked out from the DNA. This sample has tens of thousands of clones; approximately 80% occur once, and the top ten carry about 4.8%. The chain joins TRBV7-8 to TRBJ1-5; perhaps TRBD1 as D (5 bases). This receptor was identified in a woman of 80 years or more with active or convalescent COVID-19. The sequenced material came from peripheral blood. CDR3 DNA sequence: TGTGCCAGCAGCTTAGGGGACTCTCTCAATCAGCCCCAGCATTTT. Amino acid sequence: CASSLGDSLNQPQHF.